Detailed here is one T cell receptor (beta chain). The CDR3 spans 14 residues. Per the germline V gene, CDR1 is SNHLY and CDR2 is FYNNEI. V shed 5 bases and J shed 0 bases, with 10 bases lying between them. These data are taken from a study of blood T cell repertoires in COVID-19. Study summary: Donors in the United States, Italy and Spain gave samples during acute or convalescent COVID-19. The cDNA or gDNA used as material had been derived from T cells, B-cell-depleted T cells, or PBMCs.

Methods used by the authors: Estimation of nucleated cell counts relied on the amplification of reference gene primers. Measured with immunoSEQ multiplex PCR; TCRdb has only the in-frame clones, and not every one. The D gene and trimming were derived from the DNA, and the V and J assignments and clone size from that table. The sample lists about 380,000 clones, approximately 77% occurring once. This clonotype was obtained from a human donor with acute or convalescent COVID-19. The donor label of this sample is uncertain. Input material: peripheral blood. The V gene is TRBV2, the J gene TRBJ1-1, with D uncertain. CDR3 nucleotides: TGTGCCAGCAGTAACGAGAGGTTGAACACTGAAGCTTTCTTT. This gives the protein CASSNERLNTEAFF.